This T cell receptor beta chain was sequenced in a study of Graves' ophthalmopathy and Graves' hyperthyroidism. General study results and limits: Ophthalmopathy progression was predicted with 70.59% sensitivity and about 74% specificity. The majority of expanded thyroid clonotypes above 0.001 frequency also occurred in blood.

Using RNA transcripts, the TCR beta CDR3 regions were amplified. HTBI-primed first-round RT-PCR preceded second-round multiplex PCR. TCRdb re-called the multiplex PCR reads with MiXCR, one entry per CDR3 protein. The table lists roughly 400,000 distinct CDR3 sequences, around 18% of them singletons. Trimming shortened V by 5 bases and J by 1 base, and 8 bases separated the two germline ends. Germline assignment: CDR1 KGHSH and CDR2 LQKENI. This CDR3 comprises 13 residues. Clinical symptoms and serum thyroxine were used for diagnosis; TRAb, thyroid ultrasound and orbital computed tomography were also relied on. This clonotype was seen ten or more times. Its antigen is undetermined.

Sequenced input: peripheral blood. The sequence came from a woman under 30 with Graves' ophthalmopathy. V is TRBV18 and J is TRBJ1-1; no reliable D call. The DNA for the CDR3 is TGTGCCAGCTCAGCCAATACGAACACTGAAGCTTTCTTT. It encodes CASSANTNTEAFF.